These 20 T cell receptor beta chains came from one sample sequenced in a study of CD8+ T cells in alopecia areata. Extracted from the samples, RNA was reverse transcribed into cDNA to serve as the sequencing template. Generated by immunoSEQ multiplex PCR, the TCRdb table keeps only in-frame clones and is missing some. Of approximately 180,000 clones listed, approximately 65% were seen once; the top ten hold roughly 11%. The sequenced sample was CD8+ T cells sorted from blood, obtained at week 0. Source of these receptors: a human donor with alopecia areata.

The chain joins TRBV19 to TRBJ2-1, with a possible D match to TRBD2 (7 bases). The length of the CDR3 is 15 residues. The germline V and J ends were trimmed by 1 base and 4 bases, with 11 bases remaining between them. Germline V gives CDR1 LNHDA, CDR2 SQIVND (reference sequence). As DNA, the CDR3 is TGTGCCAGTAGTATAGCGGGGGGCCTTTACAATGAGCAGTTCTTC. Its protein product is CASSIAGGLYNEQFF.

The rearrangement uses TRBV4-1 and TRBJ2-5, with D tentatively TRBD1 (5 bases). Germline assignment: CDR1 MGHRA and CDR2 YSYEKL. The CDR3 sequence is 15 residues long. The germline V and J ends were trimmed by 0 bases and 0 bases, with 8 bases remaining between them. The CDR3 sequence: CASSQDPGNQETQYF. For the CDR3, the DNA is TGCGCCAGCAGCCAAGACCCAGGGAACCAAGAGACCCAGTACTTC.

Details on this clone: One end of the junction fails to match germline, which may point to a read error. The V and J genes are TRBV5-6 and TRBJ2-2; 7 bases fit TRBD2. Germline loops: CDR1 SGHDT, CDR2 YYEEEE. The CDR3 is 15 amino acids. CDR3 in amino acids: CASRLGWGGTGELFF. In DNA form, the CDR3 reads TGTGCCAGCAGATTGGGATGGGGAGGGACCGGGGAGCTGTTTTTT.

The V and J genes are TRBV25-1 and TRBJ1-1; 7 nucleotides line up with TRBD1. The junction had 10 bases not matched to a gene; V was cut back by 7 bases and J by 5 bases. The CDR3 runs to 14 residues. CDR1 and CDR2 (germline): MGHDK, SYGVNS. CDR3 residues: CASTLTGKATEAFF. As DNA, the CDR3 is TGTGCCAGCACCCTGACAGGGAAGGCGACTGAAGCTTTCTTT.

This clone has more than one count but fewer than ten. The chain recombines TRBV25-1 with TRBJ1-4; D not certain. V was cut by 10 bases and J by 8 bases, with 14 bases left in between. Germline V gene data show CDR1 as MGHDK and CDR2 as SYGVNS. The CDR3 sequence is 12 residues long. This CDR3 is CATGRGREKLFF. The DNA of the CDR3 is TGTGCCACCGGGAGAGGGCGGGAAAAACTGTTTTTT.

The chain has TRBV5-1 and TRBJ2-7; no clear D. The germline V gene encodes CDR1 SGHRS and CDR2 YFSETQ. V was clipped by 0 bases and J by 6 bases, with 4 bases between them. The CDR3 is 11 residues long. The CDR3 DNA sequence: TGCGCCAGCAGCTTGGCCGGCGAGCAGTACTTC. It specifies CASSLAGEQYF.

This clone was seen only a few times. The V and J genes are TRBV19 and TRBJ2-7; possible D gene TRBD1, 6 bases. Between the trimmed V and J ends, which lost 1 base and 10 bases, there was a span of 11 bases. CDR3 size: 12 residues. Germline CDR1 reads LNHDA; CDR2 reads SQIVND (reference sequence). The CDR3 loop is CASSIGRGDQYF. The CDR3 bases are TGTGCCAGTAGTATAGGCAGGGGCGACCAGTACTTC.

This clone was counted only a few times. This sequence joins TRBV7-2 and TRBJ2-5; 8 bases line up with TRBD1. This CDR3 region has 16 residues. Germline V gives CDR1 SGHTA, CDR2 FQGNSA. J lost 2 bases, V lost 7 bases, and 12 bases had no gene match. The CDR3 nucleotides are TGTGCCAGCATCTCGACAGGGGTTTCGAGGCAAGAGACCCAGTACTTC. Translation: CASISTGVSRQETQYF.

DNA of the CDR3: TGTGCCAGCAGTTTGGTCAGGACAGGGGGGTTTCCGATCACCGGGGAGCTGTTTTTT. Protein product: CASSLVRTGGFPITGELFF. The gene calls are TRBV27 and TRBJ2-2, with 10 bases lining up with TRBD1. The V segment lost 3 bases and the J segment 4 bases; nucleotides outside the gene matches: 14. Germline V gene sequence: CDR1 MNHEY, CDR2 SMNVEV (reference sequence). The CDR3 length is 19 residues.

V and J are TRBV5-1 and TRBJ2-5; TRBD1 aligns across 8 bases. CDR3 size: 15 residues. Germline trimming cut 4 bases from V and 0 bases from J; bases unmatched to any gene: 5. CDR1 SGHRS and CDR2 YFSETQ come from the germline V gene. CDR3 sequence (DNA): TGCGCCAGCAGCCCACCGGACAGGGACCAAGAGACCCAGTACTTC. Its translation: CASSPPDRDQETQYF.

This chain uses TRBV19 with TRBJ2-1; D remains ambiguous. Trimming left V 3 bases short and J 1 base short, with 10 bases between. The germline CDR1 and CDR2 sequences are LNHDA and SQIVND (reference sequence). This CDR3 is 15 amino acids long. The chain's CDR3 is CASSMSISSYNEQFF. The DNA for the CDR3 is TGTGCCAGTAGTATGTCAATCAGTTCCTACAATGAGCAGTTCTTC.

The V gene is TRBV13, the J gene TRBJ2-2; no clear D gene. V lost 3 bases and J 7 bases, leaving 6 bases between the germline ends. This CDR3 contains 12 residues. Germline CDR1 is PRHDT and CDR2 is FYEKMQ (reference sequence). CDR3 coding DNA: TGTGCCAGCAGCTTTGGCGACGGGGAGCTGTTTTTT. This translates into CASSFGDGELFF.

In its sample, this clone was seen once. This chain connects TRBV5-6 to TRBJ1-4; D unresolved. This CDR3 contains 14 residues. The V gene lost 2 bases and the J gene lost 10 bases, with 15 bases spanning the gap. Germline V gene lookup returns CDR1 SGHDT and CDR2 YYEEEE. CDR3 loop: CASSFSSVDSKLFF. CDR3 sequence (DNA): TGTGCCAGCAGCTTCTCTTCGGTCGACTCAAAACTGTTTTTT.

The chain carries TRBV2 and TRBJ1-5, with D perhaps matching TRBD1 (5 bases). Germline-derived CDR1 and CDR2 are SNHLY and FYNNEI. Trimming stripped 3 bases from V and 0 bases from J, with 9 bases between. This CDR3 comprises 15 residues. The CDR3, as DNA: TGTGCCAGCAGTGAGGTGGGGGATAGCAATCAGCCCCAGCATTTT. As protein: CASSEVGDSNQPQHF.

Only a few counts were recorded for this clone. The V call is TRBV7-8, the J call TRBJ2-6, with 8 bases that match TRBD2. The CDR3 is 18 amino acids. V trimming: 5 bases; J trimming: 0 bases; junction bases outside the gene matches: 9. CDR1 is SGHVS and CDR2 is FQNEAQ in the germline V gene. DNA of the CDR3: TGTGCCAGCAGCGCCCCCGGGGGGGGGTTCTCTGGGGCCAACGTCCTGACTTTC. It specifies CASSAPGGGFSGANVLTF.

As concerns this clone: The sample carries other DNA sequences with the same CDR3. CDR3 sequence: CASSVGGTQYF. CDR3 nucleotides: TGTGCCAGCAGCGTAGGGGGAACCCAGTACTTC. The rearrangement joins TRBV9 to TRBJ2-5, with D hard to call. V lost 0 bases and J lost 8, with 5 bases in between. Germline V lookup: CDR1 SGDLS, CDR2 YYNGEE. CDR3 size: 11 residues.

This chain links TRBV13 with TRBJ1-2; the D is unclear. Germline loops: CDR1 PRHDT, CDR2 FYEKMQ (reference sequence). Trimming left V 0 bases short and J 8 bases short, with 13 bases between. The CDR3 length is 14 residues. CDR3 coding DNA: TGTGCCAGCAGCTTAGGGGTAGCAACCTACGGCTACACCTTC. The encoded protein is CASSLGVATYGYTF.

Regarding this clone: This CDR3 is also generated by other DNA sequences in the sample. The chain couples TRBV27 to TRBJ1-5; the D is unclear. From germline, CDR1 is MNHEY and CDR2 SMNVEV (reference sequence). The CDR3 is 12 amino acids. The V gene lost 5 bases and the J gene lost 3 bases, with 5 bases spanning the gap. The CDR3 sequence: CASSPLNQPQHF. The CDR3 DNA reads TGTGCCAGCAGTCCACTCAATCAGCCCCAGCATTTT.

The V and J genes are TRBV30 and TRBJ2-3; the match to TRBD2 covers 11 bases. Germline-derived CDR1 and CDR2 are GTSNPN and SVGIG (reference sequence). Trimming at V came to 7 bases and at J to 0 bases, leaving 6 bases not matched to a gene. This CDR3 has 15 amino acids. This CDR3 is CASTGLADSTDTQYF. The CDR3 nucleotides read TGTGCCTCCACGGGACTAGCGGATAGCACAGATACGCAGTATTTT.

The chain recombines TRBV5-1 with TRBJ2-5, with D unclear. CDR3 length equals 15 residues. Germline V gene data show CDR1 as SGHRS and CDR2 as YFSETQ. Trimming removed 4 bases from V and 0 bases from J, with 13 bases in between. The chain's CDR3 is CASSHTAKYQETQYF. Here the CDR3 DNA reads TGCGCCAGCAGCCATACAGCCAAGTACCAAGAGACCCAGTACTTC.